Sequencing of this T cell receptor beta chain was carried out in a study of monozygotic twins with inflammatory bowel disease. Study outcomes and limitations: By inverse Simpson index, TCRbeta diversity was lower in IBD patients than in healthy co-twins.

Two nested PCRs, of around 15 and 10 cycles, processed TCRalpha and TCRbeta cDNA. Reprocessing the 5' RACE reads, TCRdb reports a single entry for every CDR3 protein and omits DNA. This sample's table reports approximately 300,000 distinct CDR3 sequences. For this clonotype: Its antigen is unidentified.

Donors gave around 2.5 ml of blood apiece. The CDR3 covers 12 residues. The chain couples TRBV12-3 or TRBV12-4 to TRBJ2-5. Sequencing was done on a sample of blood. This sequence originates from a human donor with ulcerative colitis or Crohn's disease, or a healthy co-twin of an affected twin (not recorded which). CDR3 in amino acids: CASSLNRETQYF.